The 2 T cell receptor beta chains given below trace back to one sample, sequenced in a study of monozygotic twins with inflammatory bowel disease. TCRdb reworked the 5' RACE reads into one entry per CDR3 protein, no DNA. In total, the table holds hundreds of thousands of distinct CDR3 sequences. Sequencing was done on a sample of blood. The source is a human donor with ulcerative colitis or Crohn's disease, or a healthy co-twin of an affected twin (not recorded which).

The chain uses TRBV7-9 and TRBJ1-1. Per the germline V gene, CDR1 is SEHNR and CDR2 is FQNEAQ (reference sequence). CDR3 size: 14 residues. The CDR3 loop reads CTSSFGGGRTEAFF.

The rearrangement uses TRBV5-4 and TRBJ1-1. Germline CDR1 is SGHNT and CDR2 is YYREEE (reference sequence). CDR3 length equals 14 residues. This chain's CDR3 is CASSLATGPTEAFF.